The 5 T cell receptor beta chains presented below share a single source sample, sequenced in a study of blood T cell repertoires in COVID-19. Generated by immunoSEQ multiplex PCR, the TCRdb table keeps only in-frame clones and is missing some. The sample records about 120,000 clones, about four fifths being singletons. The sample comprised peripheral blood. The receptors shown here come from a man aged 60 to 69 with active or convalescent COVID-19.

This rearrangement joins TRBV6-1 to TRBJ2-5, with 8 bases lining up with TRBD1. Looked up from germline, CDR1 is MNHNS and CDR2 is SASEGT. The CDR3 contains 15 residues. Germline trimming cut 3 bases from V and 1 base from J; bases unmatched to any gene: 4. The CDR3 DNA is TGTGCCAGCAGTGAGCATGGGACAGGCCAAGAGACCCAGTACTTC. Protein sequence: CASSEHGTGQETQYF.

Ten or more counts support this clone. The V and J genes are TRBV3-1 (or the pseudogene TRBV3-2) and TRBJ2-2, with 9 bases identical to TRBD2. CDR3 length equals 16 residues. Trimming took 1 base from V and 4 from J; bases not matched to a gene: 4. Germline V gene lookup returns CDR1 LGHDT and CDR2 YNNKEL (reference sequence). CDR3 sequence: CASSQVLAGATGELFF. CDR3 bases: TGTGCCAGCAGCCAAGTGTTAGCGGGAGCCACCGGGGAGCTGTTTTTT.

The chain links TRBV5-6 to TRBJ2-7; 10 nucleotides match TRBD1. V lost 2 bases, J lost 6 bases, and 8 bases stayed unmatched. CDR1 and CDR2 from the germline V gene are SGHDT and YYEEEE. There are 15 residues in the CDR3. This chain's CDR3 is CASSLPGTGVSEQYF. CDR3 in DNA: TGTGCCAGCAGCTTACCCGGGACAGGGGTCTCCGAGCAGTACTTC. The complete variable domain, with remaining parts taken from reference TRBV5-6 and TRBJ2-7, reads DAGVTQSPTHLIKTRGQQVTLRCSPKSGHDTVSWYQQALGQGPQFIFQYYEEEERQRGNFPDRFSGHQFPNYSSELNVNALLLGDSALYLCASSLPGTGVSEQYFGPGTRLTVT.

The chain links TRBV4-1 to TRBJ1-1, with 7 bases matching TRBD1. J lost 4 bases, V lost 2 bases, and 10 bases had no gene match. CDR1 and CDR2 from the germline V gene are MGHRA and YSYEKL. This CDR3 is 16 amino acids long. CDR3 loop: CASSQFWTGSGTEAFF. CDR3 sequence (DNA): TGCGCCAGCAGCCAATTTTGGACAGGTTCGGGCACTGAAGCTTTCTTT.

The chain combines TRBV7-9 with TRBJ2-3, with D perhaps matching TRBD2 (6 bases). This CDR3 spans 15 amino acids. Germline V lookup: CDR1 SEHNR, CDR2 FQNEAQ (reference sequence). V was shortened by 8 bases and J by 3 bases, with 18 bases between the two germline ends. CDR3 DNA: TGTGCCAGCGCCGGTGGGCGGGGAAGGACAGATACGCAGTATTTT. Translating it yields CASAGGRGRTDTQYF.